The sequence of this TCR beta chain was determined in a study of CD8+ T cells in alopecia areata (dated by TCRdb to 2016 to 2018). In terms of the full investigation: The treated patients, all with moderate-to-severe alopecia areata, were enrolled in an open-label pilot trial of oral tofacitinib given at 5 to 10 mg twice daily. Patients received tofacitinib for 6 to 18 months and were then followed off drug for 6 months to check for delayed response and recurrence. For the treated patients, the SALT score, which quantifies what percentage of scalp surface area is affected, served as the measure of disease severity. The study used high-throughput TCRbeta sequencing to examine T cell clonal expansion in alopecia areata, in both the C3H/HeJ mouse model and human patients. On the human side, TCRbeta sequencing was run on scalp tissue and on sorted CD4+ and CD8+ peripheral blood T cells from healthy controls and from alopecia areata patients with either patchy or totalis/universalis disease. Tofacitinib-treated patients had biopsies at baseline and at 4 and 24 weeks of treatment, with a later scalp biopsy in several patients. Clonality in the scalp was compared among normal scalp (n=4), patchy alopecia areata scalp (n=8), and alopecia totalis/universalis scalp (n=8). RNA was obtained with the PAXgene miRNA kit for fixed scalp, the miRNeasy kit for PBMCs, and the RNeasy kit for mouse skin. TCRbeta CDR3 regions were amplified by immunoSEQ multiplex PCR with 35 Vbeta forward and 13 Jbeta reverse primers. Broad study findings and their caveats: Shared TCR sequences between patients were less evident than in mice, which may be partly attributable to HLA diversity in the patient population. Many expanded lesional clones were found to persist in scalp and blood during tofacitinib treatment, and relapse after treatment cessation may be partly explained by this persistence. Tofacitinib significantly lowered scalp clonality and the number of expanded CD8+ clones among the top 100 scalp clones. Because the treated cohort was small and included a single nonresponder, larger studies are needed to assess links between baseline CD8+ expansion and response. Unlike mouse skin, where gammadelta T cells dominate, normal human skin contains resident alphabeta T cells that get sequenced too, which complicates analysis of the scalp TCR repertoire. Compared with normal scalp, lesional scalp had higher clonality and more expanded CD8+ clones, particularly in alopecia totalis/universalis, a pattern that suggests antigenic drive.

Receptor libraries were prepared by the immunoSEQ multiplex PCR assay. To provide template for TCR sequencing, every sample had RNA extracted and reverse transcribed into cDNA. First-strand cDNA was synthesized with SuperScript III using a 2:1 mix of oligo-dT and random hexamers. A synthetic immune receptor repertoire was used to gauge amplification bias, and whatever bias remained was removed computationally. Per the authors' processing: After raw reads were preprocessed to remove errors, the CDR3 was defined following IMGT conventions as running from the conserved cysteine to phenylalanine. Clonality was computed as 1 minus the Shannon entropy, with the entropy normalized by log2 of the number of productive unique TCRs. Scalp TCRbeta sequences were cross-referenced with sorted blood CD4 and CD8 repertoires so that the CD4 or CD8 identity of scalp clones could be inferred. TCRdb re-hosts the immuneACCESS table, in-frame sequences only. Its copies lack some clones; in the studies checked, an unresolved V gene accounts for under half of them, and the cause for the rest is not known. That table supplies the V and J calls and clone size; D and trimming were determined from the DNA. This sample has about 160,000 clones in its table, and approximately 65% of those were observed once. The top ten hold roughly 0.99% of the sample.

The time point tag for this specimen amounts to: more than 3 weeks on oral tofacitinib. What this sample's treatment or condition label stands for: oral pan-JAK inhibitor, 5-10 mg twice daily. Peripheral blood and lesional scalp punch biopsies were obtained from patients with alopecia areata. PBMCs were separated by density centrifugation and stained for CD3, CD4 and CD8, after which CD4+ and CD8+ T cells were sorted on a FACSAria. Reading from cysteine to phenylalanine, the CDR3 counts 17 amino acids. Only the CDR3 part of the read is kept: 51 bases, read in frame from the first base. CDR1 SGDLS and CDR2 YYNGEE were looked up in the germline V gene. Germline trimming amounts to 2 bases on V and 7 bases on J, with 15 as the count of junction bases outside the gene matches. This clone was counted only a few times. Its antigen target is currently unknown. Base qualities are not provided; no much larger clone lies one nucleotide away.

This TCR came from a human donor with alopecia areata. The chain couples TRBV9 to TRBJ2-1; 7 central nucleotides agree with TRBD2. Sequenced here: CD4+ T cells sorted from blood, sampled at week 4, from a patient treated with tofacitinib. At the DNA level, the sequence is TGTGCCAGCAGCGTCTACTTTGGGGCTAGCGGACCAAATGAGCAGTTCTTC. Its amino acids are CASSVYFGASGPNEQFF.